This is a list of T cell receptor beta chains from one sample in a study of blood T cell repertoires in COVID-19. Sequencing used immunoSEQ multiplex PCR; TCRdb keeps in-frame clones, though not all of them. Here the sample spans about 310,000 clones, 87% being singletons. The sequencing input was PBMCs or T cells enriched from blood (not recorded which). These receptors came from a young woman who had recovered from COVID-19. The CDR3 runs from the conserved cysteine through the conserved F or W. The D gene is left open where the match is weak.

TRBV12-3/TRBV12-4	TRBD1	TRBJ1-5	TGTGCCAGCAGCCGGGACAGGGGTCAGCCCCAGCATTTT	CASSRDRGQPQHF
TRBV7-2	-	TRBJ2-1	TGTGCCAGCAGCTTCCAGGTCCGGTACAATGAGCAGTTCTTC	CASSFQVRYNEQFF
TRBV10-3	TRBD1	TRBJ1-5	TGTGCCACCCTTCCCCAAGGCGGGACAGATCAGCCCCAGCATTTT	CATLPQGGTDQPQHF
TRBV11-1	-	TRBJ2-7	TGTGCCAGCAGTTCGGAGGGATACTCCTACGAGCAGTACTTC	CASSSEGYSYEQYF
TRBV30	-	TRBJ1-1	TGTGCCTGGGGGACATCGAACACTGAAGCTTTCTTT	CAWGTSNTEAFF
TRBV27	TRBD1	TRBJ2-2	TGTGCCAGCAGTTATACAGGGGTCACCGGGGAGCTGTTTTTT	CASSYTGVTGELFF
TRBV27	-	TRBJ1-1	TGTGCCAGCAGCATCGGGGTTTCGAACACTGAAGCTTTCTTT	CASSIGVSNTEAFF
TRBV2	-	TRBJ2-1	TGTACAGCAGAGATCTACAATGAGCAGTTCTTC	CTAEIYNEQFF
TRBV5-1	-	TRBJ1-4	TGCGCCAGCAGCGGAACAGGGAATGAAAAACTGTTTTTT	CASSGTGNEKLFF
TRBV14	-	TRBJ2-1	TGTGCCAGCAGCCAAGGGGCCCTTAAGCGGGACAATGAGCAGTTCTTC	CASSQGALKRDNEQFF